This T cell receptor beta chain was sequenced for a study of patients and donors after allogeneic stem cell transplantation. The CDR3 sequence is 12 residues long. The V gene lost 10 bases and the J gene lost 7 bases, with 13 bases spanning the gap. CDR1 and CDR2 from the germline V gene are SEHNR and FQNEAQ (reference sequence). This clonotype has a handful of counts. TCRdb passed the RT-PCR reads through MiXCR, listing each CDR3 protein once. Of about 34,000 distinct CDR3 sequences listed, around 33% are singletons. The material sequenced was blood, either unsorted or a sorted T cell fraction (not recorded which). This TCR was sampled from a human donor who was either an allogeneic HSCT recipient or a stem cell or donor lymphocyte infusion donor (not recorded which). It is not recorded whose cells these are; they may come from a transplant donor. The J gene is TRBJ1-4, the V gene TRBV7-9; D possibly corresponds to TRBD1 (5 bases). CDR3 DNA: TGTGCCACTCGGACACCCGGTGAAAAACTGTTTTTT. Translating gives CATRTPGEKLFF.